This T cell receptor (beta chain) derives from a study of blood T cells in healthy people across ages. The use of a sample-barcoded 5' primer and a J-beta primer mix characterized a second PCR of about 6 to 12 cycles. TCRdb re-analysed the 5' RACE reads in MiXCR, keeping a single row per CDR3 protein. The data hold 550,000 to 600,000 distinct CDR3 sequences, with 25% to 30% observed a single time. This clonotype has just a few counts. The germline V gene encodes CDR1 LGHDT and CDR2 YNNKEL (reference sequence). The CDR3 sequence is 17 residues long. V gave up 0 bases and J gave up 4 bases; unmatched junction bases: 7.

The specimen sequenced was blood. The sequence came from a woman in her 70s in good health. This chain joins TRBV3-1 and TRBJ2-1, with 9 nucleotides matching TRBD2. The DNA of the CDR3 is TGTGCCAGCAGCCAAGATAAGGCTAGCGGGGCATACAATGAGCAGTTCTTC. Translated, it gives CASSQDKASGAYNEQFF.